This T cell receptor (beta chain) came from a study of blood T cells in healthy people across ages. Germline V gene data show CDR1 as DFQATT and CDR2 as SNEGSKA (reference sequence). CDR3 length: 14 residues. Trimming shortened V by 3 bases and J by 6 bases, and 14 bases separated the two germline ends. The authors ran a second PCR of roughly 6 to 12 cycles using a sample-barcoded 5' primer and a J-beta primer mix. Each CDR3 protein is one row after TCRdb ran MiXCR on the 5' RACE reads. This table holds some 940,000 distinct CDR3 sequences, 29% found once. These sequences were also reported in another study, on T cells of mothers and their children.

The TCR was taken from a woman aged 40 to 50 in good health. Sequences were obtained from blood. J is TRBJ2-2 and V is TRBV20-1, with D tentatively TRBD1 (5 bases). The CDR3 here is CSASWAGSAGELFF. DNA of the CDR3: TGCAGTGCTAGCTGGGCAGGGTCCGCCGGGGAGCTGTTTTTT.